These 25 T cell receptor beta chains originate from one sample sequenced in a study of T-cell memory formation after mild COVID-19. MiXCR, run by TCRdb on the 5' RACE reads, gives a single entry per CDR3 protein. The profile shows about 210,000 distinct CDR3 sequences, about 10% of them singletons. Sequencing input: PBMCs or a T cell subset sorted from them (not recorded which). The receptors originated from a man between 18 and 35 years old who had mild COVID-19 (a few samples of this study predate the infection). Cell type and time point are not known.

DNA of the CDR3: TGCAGTGCCCAGACAGTTACTACCTCTGGGGCCAACGTCCTGACTTTC. This translates into CSAQTVTTSGANVLTF. The chain employs TRBV20-1 and TRBJ2-6; tentative D call: TRBD1 (5 bases). CDR1 and CDR2 (germline): DFQATT, SNEGSKA (reference sequence). The CDR3 is 16 residues long. With 6 bases removed from V and 0 bases from J, the gap between germline ends came to 15 bases.

The sample holds many counts of this clonotype. The V call is TRBV7-3, the J call TRBJ1-1; D remains unclear. The germline V and J ends were trimmed by 3 bases and 0 bases, with 5 bases remaining between them. The CDR3 consists of 13 residues. CDR1 and CDR2 (germline): SGHTA, FQGTGA. This chain's CDR3 is CASSFGMNTEAFF. CDR3 DNA: TGTGCCAGCAGCTTCGGCATGAACACTGAAGCTTTCTTT.

This clonotype was detected only a few times. The rearrangement joins TRBV5-8 to TRBJ2-5, with 10 bases that match TRBD1. Trimming removed 3 bases from V and 4 bases from J; junction bases left unmatched: 9. This CDR3 is built from 16 residues. CDR1 and CDR2 from the germline V gene are SGHTS and YDEGEE. The DNA of the CDR3 is TGTGCCAGCAGCTCGGGACAGGGGACCTGGGGAGAGACCCAGTACTTC. Translating it yields CASSSGQGTWGETQYF.

The chain combines TRBV18 with TRBJ1-1; 7 bases are a match to TRBD1. The CDR3 extends over 15 amino acids. J gave up 4 bases and V 0 bases, and 5 bases lay outside the gene matches. Germline lookup yields CDR1 KGHSH and CDR2 LQKENI. The CDR3 spells CASSPPWDSSTEAFF. The CDR3 nucleotides are TGTGCCAGCTCACCACCGTGGGACAGCTCCACTGAAGCTTTCTTT. Combining the CDR3 with reference TRBV18 and TRBJ1-1 gives the whole variable domain NAGVMQNPRHLVRRRGQEARLRCSPMKGHSHVYWYRQLPEEGLKFMVYLQKENIIDESGMPKERFSAEFPKEGPSILRIQQVVRGDSAAYFCASSPPWDSSTEAFFGQGTRLTVV.

This clonotype came up many times. The rearrangement uses TRBV12-3 or TRBV12-4 and TRBJ1-1, with a possible D match to TRBD1 (5 bases). The CDR3 runs 16 residues. Trimming left V 4 bases short and J 0 bases short, with 15 bases between. The CDR3 spells CASSWGGAGMNTEAFF. Here the CDR3 DNA reads TGTGCCAGCAGTTGGGGTGGGGCAGGAATGAACACTGAAGCTTTCTTT.

This clonotype appeared many times. The chain employs TRBV6-5 and TRBJ1-1, with a weak D call TRBD1 (5 bases). V was pared by 0 bases and J by 0 bases, with 8 bases between. Germline values: CDR1 MNHEY, CDR2 SVGAGI. The CDR3 contains 15 residues. The chain's CDR3 is CASSYSGGMNTEAFF. For the CDR3, the DNA is TGTGCCAGCAGTTACTCCGGGGGAATGAACACTGAAGCTTTCTTT.

This clonotype came up many times. This chain joins TRBV11-1 and TRBJ2-7; D ambiguous. Germline lookup yields CDR1 SGHAT and CDR2 FQDESV (reference sequence). The CDR3 runs 13 residues. V dropped 4 bases and J dropped 3 bases, with 10 bases sitting between them. CDR3 sequence (DNA): TGTGCCAGCAGCTGGACGGAAGACTACGAGCAGTACGTC. This gives the protein CASSWTEDYEQYV.

This clonotype was picked up a small number of times. This chain uses TRBV29-1 with TRBJ2-7; D call uncertain. The CDR3 runs to 11 residues. Germline values: CDR1 SQVTM, CDR2 ANQGSEA. The germline V and J ends were trimmed by 5 bases and 3 bases, with 8 bases remaining between them. CDR3 region: CSVIISYEQYF. CDR3 coding DNA: TGCAGCGTTATAATCAGCTACGAGCAGTACTTC.

This clonotype has only a few counts. The chain is built from TRBV20-1 and TRBJ2-1; the D is unclear. The length of the CDR3 is 11 residues. Germline V gene sequence: CDR1 DFQATT, CDR2 SNEGSKA (reference sequence). Trimming removed 7 bases from V and 5 bases from J, with 9 bases in between. This CDR3 is CSVKAHNEQFF. The CDR3, as DNA: TGCAGTGTCAAGGCCCACAATGAGCAGTTCTTC.

The gene calls are TRBV9 and TRBJ2-5, with a tentative D call TRBD2 (7 bases). V lost 0 bases and J lost 4, with 16 bases in between. This CDR3 has 16 residues. Germline CDR1 and CDR2: SGDLS and YYNGEE. The CDR3: CASSVDPSGGGETQYF. CDR3 nucleotides: TGTGCCAGCAGCGTAGATCCTAGCGGAGGGGGAGAGACCCAGTACTTC.

The chain has TRBV27 and TRBJ2-5, with 8 bases lining up with TRBD2. The CDR3 covers 13 residues. The V segment lost 10 bases and the J segment 6 bases; nucleotides outside the gene matches: 10. The germline V gene has CDR1 MNHEY and CDR2 SMNVEV (reference sequence). The CDR3, as DNA: TGTGCCACGAGTCGGGGGGGTCTTCAGACCCAGTACTTC. Translating gives CATSRGGLQTQYF.

In its sample, this clonotype was seen a few times. J is TRBJ2-3 and V is TRBV11-3; TRBD2 matches 9 bases. J lost 1 base, V lost 1 base, and 3 bases had no gene match. There are 16 residues in the CDR3. CDR1 SGHNT and CDR2 YENEEA come from the germline V gene. The CDR3 coding sequence is TGTGCCAGCAGCTTAGGTCGCGGGGGGGGCACAGATACGCAGTATTTT. Translated, it gives CASSLGRGGGTDTQYF.

The J gene is TRBJ2-3, the V gene TRBV30; tentative D call: TRBD2 (6 bases). The CDR3 contains 13 residues. Germline CDR1 GTSNPN, CDR2 SVGIG (reference sequence). Trimming shortened V by 3 bases and J by 2 bases, and 9 bases separated the two germline ends. This chain's CDR3 is CAWRLAVTDTQYF. The CDR3 coding sequence is TGTGCCTGGAGACTAGCCGTCACAGATACGCAGTATTTT.

V and J are TRBV20-1 and TRBJ2-5; 13 bases map to TRBD2. The CDR3 has 17 amino acids. The ends lost 3 bases at V and 5 bases at J; junction bases unmatched: 12. Germline V gives CDR1 DFQATT, CDR2 SNEGSKA (reference sequence). Here the CDR3 reads CSARQAGTSGVRETQYF. CDR3 in DNA: TGCAGTGCTAGGCAAGCCGGGACTAGCGGGGTCCGGGAGACCCAGTACTTC.

V is TRBV6-2 or TRBV6-3 and J is TRBJ2-7, with 7 bases that match TRBD2. Per the germline V gene, CDR1 is MNHEY and CDR2 is SVGEGT. This CDR3 is built from 14 residues. The J segment lost 8 bases and the V segment lost 7 bases, leaving 14 bases of the junction unmatched. In DNA form, the CDR3 reads TGTGCCAGCACCTCCGGGACTACCTCCTGGCAGCAGTACTTC. The encoded protein is CASTSGTTSWQQYF.

This clonotype was counted a few times. The V gene is TRBV7-2, the J gene TRBJ1-2, with 9 bases matching TRBD1. Per the germline V gene, CDR1 is SGHTA and CDR2 is FQGNSA. The V and J ends lost 3 bases and 4 bases, in that order; junction bases with no gene match: 3. The CDR3 is 14 residues long. CDR3 amino acids: CASSFGTGFYGYTF. The CDR3 DNA sequence: TGTGCCAGCAGCTTTGGGACAGGGTTCTATGGCTACACCTTC.

The chain recombines TRBV6-4 with TRBJ2-7; TRBD1 is a possible D gene (5 bases). V lost 2 bases, J lost 5 bases, and 13 bases lay in between. The germline gives CDR1 MRHNA, CDR2 SNTAGT. This CDR3 spans 14 amino acids. In nucleotides, the CDR3 is TGTGCCAGCAGTGACCAAAGACAGAACCACGAGCAGTACGTC. Translated, it gives CASSDQRQNHEQYV.

This clonotype was detected only a few times. The V and J genes are TRBV5-8 and TRBJ2-1; possibly TRBD1 for D (7 bases). This CDR3 contains 20 residues. Germline CDR1 reads SGHTS; CDR2 reads YDEGEE. Trimming cost V 3 bases and J 0 bases, with 25 bases left between them. CDR3 coding DNA: TGTGCCAGCAGCTCCAGGGGGAGGACCGAAGCAGTGGGCTCCTACAATGAGCAGTTCTTC. Its protein is CASSSRGRTEAVGSYNEQFF.

V gene TRBV4-2 combines with J gene TRBJ2-5; 7 bases line up with TRBD1. This CDR3 is 17 amino acids long. Germline trimming cut 6 bases from V and 4 bases from J; bases unmatched to any gene: 17. Germline values: CDR1 LGHNA, CDR2 YNFKEQ. The CDR3 spells CASRLDPTGPALETQYF. Here the CDR3 DNA reads TGTGCCAGCAGACTTGATCCGACAGGGCCGGCATTAGAGACCCAGTACTTC.

The rearrangement links TRBV7-3 to TRBJ2-3; TRBD1 might be the D (5 bases). This CDR3 spans 17 amino acids. V lost 0 bases to trimming and J lost 2 bases, with 15 bases between them. Germline V gives CDR1 SGHTA, CDR2 FQGTGA. CDR3 DNA sequence: TGTGCCAGCAGCTTAACAGGCCAGGGCCCTGTCACAGATACGCAGTATTTT. Translation gives CASSLTGQGPVTDTQYF. Supplemented by reference TRBV7-3 and TRBJ2-3, the full variable domain reads GAGVSQTPSNKVTEKGKYVELRCDPISGHTALYWYRQSLGQGPEFLIYFQGTGAADDSGLPNDRFFAVRPEGSVSTLKIQRTERGDSAVYLCASSLTGQGPVTDTQYFGPGTRLTVL.

This clonotype was seen more than once but under ten times. V is TRBV5-1 and J is TRBJ2-2, with a tentative D call TRBD1 (6 bases). The CDR3 length is 17 residues. Germline values: CDR1 SGHRS, CDR2 YFSETQ. V dropped 0 bases and J dropped 0 bases, with 12 bases sitting between them. CDR3 residues: CASSLVAGAPNTGELFF. The CDR3 nucleotides read TGCGCCAGCAGCTTGGTGGCAGGGGCCCCGAACACCGGGGAGCTGTTTTTT.

The rearrangement uses TRBV7-6 and TRBJ2-5; D not resolved. The V end lost 2 bases, the J end lost 5 bases, and 15 bases lay between the germline ends. The CDR3 sequence is 15 residues long. From germline, CDR1 is SGHVS and CDR2 FNYEAQ. Written as DNA, the CDR3 is TGTGCCAGCAGCTTACCCCGATCCGATCTCGAGACCCAGTACTTC. This translates into CASSLPRSDLETQYF. Drawing the rest from reference TRBV7-6 and TRBJ2-5, the complete variable domain is GAGVSQSPRYKVTKRGQDVALRCDPISGHVSLYWYRQALGQGPEFLTYFNYEAQQDKSGLPNDRFSAERPEGSISTLTIQRTEQRDSAMYRCASSLPRSDLETQYFGPGTRLLVL.

The V and J genes are TRBV5-1 and TRBJ2-3; D is possibly TRBD2 (7 bases). Deletions cut 0 bases from V and 3 bases from J, with 14 bases between. The length of the CDR3 is 16 residues. CDR1 and CDR2 (germline): SGHRS, YFSETQ. For the CDR3, the DNA is TGCGCCAGCAGCTTGGCCGGGGGGACAACAACAGATACGCAGTATTTT. Its protein is CASSLAGGTTTDTQYF.

This clonotype was picked up one time. The chain joins TRBV6-5 to TRBJ1-6; TRBD1 matches 7 bases. V dropped 5 bases and J dropped 10; count of bases not matched to a gene: 8. The CDR3 is 14 residues long. Per the germline V gene, CDR1 is MNHEY and CDR2 is SVGAGI. CDR3 loop: CASSIQGVRSPLHF. The CDR3 region has the DNA TGTGCCAGCAGTATCCAGGGGGTAAGATCACCCCTCCACTTT.

This clonotype was counted only a few times. The rearrangement joins TRBV11-3 to TRBJ2-2, with D possibly being TRBD1 or TRBD2 (6 bases each). This CDR3 contains 15 residues. Trimming stripped 4 bases from V and 1 base from J, with 10 bases between. Germline values: CDR1 SGHNT, CDR2 YENEEA. CDR3 residues: CASSSKGGNTGELFF. The CDR3 DNA reads as TGTGCCAGCAGCTCCAAGGGGGGGAACACCGGGGAGCTGTTTTTT.